These 28 T cell receptor beta chains were sequenced from one sample in a study of blood T cell repertoires in COVID-19. Clones were sequenced by immunoSEQ multiplex PCR, and TCRdb holds only the in-frame ones, with some missing. Among roughly 300,000 clones listed, roughly nine tenths were seen once. Sample: PBMCs or T cells enriched from blood (not recorded which). The receptors derive from a woman aged 25 to 39 who had recovered from COVID-19.

The DNA of the CDR3 is TGTGCCAGCTCACCATTTCCCTCCGGGGAGACCCAGTACTTC. The encoded protein is CASSPFPSGETQYF. The V call is TRBV18, the J call TRBJ2-5, with D hard to call. V dropped 2 bases and J dropped 5 bases, with 12 bases sitting between them. The CDR3 length is 14 residues. Germline V gives CDR1 KGHSH, CDR2 LQKENI.

Only one count was recorded for this clone. This rearrangement joins TRBV28 to TRBJ1-2; D remains ambiguous. The CDR3 is 14 amino acids. From germline, CDR1 is MDHEN and CDR2 SYDVKM. The V end lost 5 bases, the J end lost 6 bases, and 16 bases lay between the germline ends. The CDR3 loop reads CASSNATYRDGYTF. CDR3 nucleotides: TGTGCCAGCAGTAACGCAACCTACCGGGATGGCTACACCTTC.

The chain uses TRBV21-1 and TRBJ2-2; no check of the table's D call, TRBD2, against the DNA was made. TRBV21-1 is a known pseudogene. The CDR3 contains 18 residues. The CDR3 reads CASSGTGLAGGGTGELFF. The CDR3, as DNA: TGTGCCAGCAGCGGGACTGGCCTAGCGGGAGGCGGCACCGGGGAGCTGTTTTTT.

Written as DNA, the CDR3 is TGTGCCAGCAGTGTGGAGGGGGCGCTTGGAAACACCATATATTTT. Translating it yields CASSVEGALGNTIYF. This chain connects TRBV2 to TRBJ1-3, with 7 bases matching TRBD1. Germline V gene sequence: CDR1 SNHLY, CDR2 FYNNEI. There are 15 residues in the CDR3. V gave up 4 bases and J gave up 3 bases; unmatched junction bases: 6.

V usage is TRBV11-3 and J usage is TRBJ1-1, with a tentative D call TRBD1 (5 bases). The CDR3 runs 14 residues. Trimming shortened V by 5 bases and J by 1 base, and 11 bases separated the two germline ends. The germline V gene encodes CDR1 SGHNT and CDR2 YENEEA. The CDR3 nucleotides are TGTGCCAGCAGCCGCGGGGGGAGGAACACTGAAGCTTTCTTT. Its translation is CASSRGGRNTEAFF.

The rearrangement links TRBV5-1 to TRBJ2-3; 11 positions match TRBD2. This CDR3 region has 16 residues. Germline lookup yields CDR1 SGHRS and CDR2 YFSETQ. Trimming at V came to 4 bases and at J to 2 bases, leaving 6 bases not matched to a gene. The CDR3 loop is CASSTTGLAATDTQYF. CDR3 in DNA: TGCGCCAGCAGCACCACGGGACTAGCGGCCACAGATACGCAGTATTTT.

The gene calls are TRBV6-5 and TRBJ1-2; D remains unclear. V was cut by 0 bases and J by 2 bases, with 10 bases left in between. Per germline, CDR1 MNHEY and CDR2 SVGAGI. The CDR3 is 15 amino acids. CDR3 in DNA: TGTGCCAGCAGTTACTCGGAGGGCTGGAACTATGGCTACACCTTC. It is translated as CASSYSEGWNYGYTF.

V is TRBV5-4 and J is TRBJ1-1; 8 nucleotides line up with TRBD1. CDR1 SGHNT and CDR2 YYREEE come from the germline V gene (reference sequence). CDR3 length: 18 amino acids. V lost 4 bases, J lost 4 bases, and 18 bases stayed unmatched. In DNA, the CDR3 is TGTGCCAGCAGCCCCACCGCTCCAAGGTTCAGGGGGCGCACTGAAGCTTTCTTT. Its protein is CASSPTAPRFRGRTEAFF.

Points on this clone: Other DNA sequences of this sample code for an identical CDR3. The chain links TRBV19 to TRBJ2-7; D unclear. V was cut by 3 bases and J by 4 bases, with 7 bases left in between. This CDR3 has 12 residues. The germline CDR1 and CDR2 sequences are LNHDA and SQIVND (reference sequence). This CDR3 reads CASSIGGYEQYF. CDR3 nucleotides: TGTGCCAGTAGTATCGGCGGTTACGAGCAGTACTTC.

J is TRBJ1-2 and V is TRBV5-4, with unresolved D. The CDR3 totals 13 residues. V lost 4 bases, J lost 4 bases, and 11 bases lay in between. The germline gives CDR1 SGHNT, CDR2 YYREEE (reference sequence). CDR3 DNA: TGTGCCAGCAGCCCGAGGGCAGGCTATGGCTACACCTTC. This encodes CASSPRAGYGYTF.

The J gene is TRBJ1-5, the V gene TRBV6-2 or TRBV6-3; 7 bases are shared with TRBD1. The CDR3 sequence is 17 residues long. V gave up 5 bases and J gave up 1 base; unmatched junction bases: 11. The germline gives CDR1 MNHEY, CDR2 SVGEGT. This CDR3 reads CASSHPRTGVSNQPQHF. CDR3 sequence (DNA): TGTGCCAGCAGTCATCCGCGGACAGGAGTAAGCAATCAGCCCCAGCATTTT.

This clone was recorded a few times. V and J are TRBV6-2 or TRBV6-3 and TRBJ1-6; D may be TRBD1 (5 bases). Per germline, CDR1 MNHEY and CDR2 SVGEGT. This CDR3 is built from 11 residues. The V gene lost 2 bases and the J gene lost 15 bases, with 8 bases spanning the gap. CDR3 nucleotides: TGTGCCAGCAGTTACCACAGGATCCTCCACTTT. Protein sequence: CASSYHRILHF.

The chain employs TRBV12-3 or TRBV12-4 and TRBJ1-1; D is possibly TRBD1 (5 bases). CDR3 size: 13 residues. Trimming took 6 bases from V and 5 from J, leaving 13 bases between them. The DNA for the CDR3 is TGTGCCAGCAGGCTAACAGGACGGACTGAAGCTTTCTTT. Protein product: CASRLTGRTEAFF.

The chain joins TRBV15 to TRBJ1-1, with TRBD1 identical over 7 bases. This CDR3 spans 13 amino acids. Germline V gives CDR1 LNHNV, CDR2 YYDKDF (reference sequence). V lost 3 bases, J lost 5 bases, and 3 bases stayed unmatched. In DNA, the CDR3 is TGTGCCACCAGCAGTAGGGGGCGGACTGAAGCTTTCTTT. It translates to CATSSRGRTEAFF.

The rearrangement uses TRBV27 and TRBJ2-7; 9 nucleotides agree with TRBD2. Losses at the gene ends were 3 bases for V and 5 bases for J; bases not matched to a gene: 14. This CDR3 has 17 residues. The V gene's germline CDR1 is MNHEY and CDR2 SMNVEV (reference sequence). In DNA, the CDR3 is TGTGCCAGCAGTTTGGCTCCCTCCTCCCCTAGCGGGGACGAGCAGTACTTC. Translating gives CASSLAPSSPSGDEQYF.

The CDR3 here is CASSQPGQSTDTQYF. Here the CDR3 DNA reads TGTGCCAGCAGCCAGCCGGGACAGAGCACAGATACGCAGTATTTT. The chain links TRBV4-2 to TRBJ2-3; 7 bases fit TRBD1. With V trimmed by 3 bases and J by 0 bases, 3 bases remained unmatched. Germline V gives CDR1 LGHNA, CDR2 YNFKEQ. The length of the CDR3 is 15 residues.

The chain combines TRBV18 with TRBJ2-7; 9 bases align to TRBD1. Germline V gene sequence: CDR1 KGHSH, CDR2 LQKENI. The length of the CDR3 is 17 residues. V was clipped by 1 base and J by 1 base; unmatched bases: 8. The CDR3 region is CASSPLTVGTGSYEQYF. The CDR3 bases are TGTGCCAGCTCACCACTAACTGTGGGGACAGGGTCCTACGAGCAGTACTTC.

The chain combines TRBV11-2 with TRBJ1-1; weak D call: TRBD1 (5 bases). The CDR3 is 13 residues long. Germline V gene lookup returns CDR1 SGHAT and CDR2 FQNNGV. V lost 3 bases and J lost 7, with 12 bases in between. The CDR3 DNA sequence: TGTGCCAGCAGCTTCGGAGGGACCCGTGAAGCTTTCTTT. Protein sequence: CASSFGGTREAFF.

CDR3 sequence: CASSQRGRGTIYNEQFF. As DNA, the CDR3 is TGCGCCAGCAGCCAAAGGGGGCGGGGTACTATATACAATGAGCAGTTCTTC. This chain connects TRBV4-1 to TRBJ2-1; tentatively, D is TRBD1 (7 bases). V was shortened by 2 bases and J by 4 bases, with 18 bases between the two germline ends. There are 17 residues in the CDR3. Germline values: CDR1 MGHRA, CDR2 YSYEKL.

V gene TRBV12-3 or TRBV12-4 combines with J gene TRBJ2-2; no reliable D call. The CDR3 runs to 12 residues. Trimming left V 4 bases short and J 6 bases short, with 6 bases between. DNA for the CDR3: TGTGCCAGCAGTTATCAGGCCGGGGAGCTGTTTTTT. Its protein is CASSYQAGELFF.

The chain links TRBV9 to TRBJ2-1, with D tentatively TRBD2 (7 bases). The length of the CDR3 is 11 residues. The germline V gene has CDR1 SGDLS and CDR2 YYNGEE. V was trimmed by 2 bases and J by 13 bases, leaving 10 bases between them. The CDR3 spells CASSVGGPQFF. CDR3 sequence (DNA): TGTGCCAGCAGCGTGGGGGGGCCTCAGTTCTTC.

The chain uses TRBV19 and TRBJ2-1; maybe TRBD2 (5 bases). Germline V gives CDR1 LNHDA, CDR2 SQIVND (reference sequence). V shed 8 bases and J shed 6 bases, with 14 bases lying between them. The CDR3 is made up of 13 amino acids. CDR3 sequence (DNA): TGTGCCAGTCGGCGAAGCGGAACCAATGAGCAGTTCTTC. This translates into CASRRSGTNEQFF.

The chain carries TRBV3-1 (or the pseudogene TRBV3-2) and TRBJ1-1; 7 bases match TRBD1. Germline CDR1 LGHDT, CDR2 YNNKEL (reference sequence). The J segment lost 2 bases and the V segment lost 1 base, leaving 4 bases of the junction unmatched. The CDR3 contains 15 residues. Here the CDR3 reads CASSQGYRGNTEAFF. The CDR3 DNA follows: TGTGCCAGCAGCCAAGGTTACAGGGGAAACACTGAAGCTTTCTTT.

The chain uses TRBV13 and TRBJ1-1; no clear D. The CDR3 runs 12 residues. V lost 6 bases and J 2 bases, leaving 7 bases between the germline ends. Germline CDR1 reads PRHDT; CDR2 reads FYEKMQ (reference sequence). CDR3 in amino acids: CASSFPNTEAFF. Here the CDR3 DNA reads TGTGCCAGCAGTTTCCCTAACACTGAAGCTTTCTTT.

The V call is TRBV7-9, the J call TRBJ2-3; the match to TRBD2 covers 15 bases. The V gene end was trimmed by 1 base and the J gene end by 0 bases; junction bases not matched to a gene: 5. Germline CDR1 SEHNR, CDR2 FQNEAQ (reference sequence). There are 19 residues in the CDR3. CDR3 residues: CASSLDGLAGGSSTDTQYF. CDR3 DNA: TGTGCCAGCAGCTTAGACGGACTAGCGGGGGGGTCTAGCACAGATACGCAGTATTTT.

The V and J genes are TRBV15 and TRBJ2-1, with a possible D match to TRBD2 (6 bases). Germline-derived CDR1 and CDR2 are LNHNV and YYDKDF (reference sequence). This CDR3 region has 17 residues. The V end lost 0 bases, the J end lost 3 bases, and 15 bases lay between the germline ends. The CDR3 nucleotides read TGTGCCACCAGCAGAGATGAGCCGCGGGGTGACTACAATGAGCAGTTCTTC. Its translation is CATSRDEPRGDYNEQFF.

The CDR3 loop reads CASSLGLRGGTYEQYF. In nucleotides, the CDR3 is TGTGCCAGCAGCTTAGGTTTGCGGGGAGGGACCTACGAGCAGTACTTC. The chain joins TRBV11-2 to TRBJ2-7; the match to TRBD2 covers 7 bases. The CDR3 contains 16 residues. V shed 1 base, J shed 2 bases, and the junction held 8 bases outside the gene matches. CDR1 and CDR2 (germline): SGHAT, FQNNGV.

The chain has TRBV29-1 and TRBJ1-1; the D is unclear. Germline values: CDR1 SQVTM, CDR2 ANQGSEA. The ends were cut back, 3 bases at V and 6 bases at J, with 8 bases in the middle. The CDR3 covers 11 residues. The CDR3 sequence: CSVDGLAEAFF. The DNA for the CDR3 is TGCAGCGTTGATGGGCTCGCTGAAGCTTTCTTT.